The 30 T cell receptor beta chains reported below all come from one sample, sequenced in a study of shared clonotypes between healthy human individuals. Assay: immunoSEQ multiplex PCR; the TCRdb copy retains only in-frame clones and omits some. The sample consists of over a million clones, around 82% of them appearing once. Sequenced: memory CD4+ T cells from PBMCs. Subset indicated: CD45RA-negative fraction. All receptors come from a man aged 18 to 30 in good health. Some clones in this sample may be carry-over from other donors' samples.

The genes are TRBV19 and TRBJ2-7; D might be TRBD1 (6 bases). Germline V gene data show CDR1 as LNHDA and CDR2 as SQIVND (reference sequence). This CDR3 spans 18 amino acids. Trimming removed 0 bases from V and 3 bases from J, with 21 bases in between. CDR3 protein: CASSIDDPDRDTHYEQYF. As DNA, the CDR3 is TGTGCCAGTAGTATAGACGATCCCGACCGGGACACCCACTACGAGCAGTACTTC.

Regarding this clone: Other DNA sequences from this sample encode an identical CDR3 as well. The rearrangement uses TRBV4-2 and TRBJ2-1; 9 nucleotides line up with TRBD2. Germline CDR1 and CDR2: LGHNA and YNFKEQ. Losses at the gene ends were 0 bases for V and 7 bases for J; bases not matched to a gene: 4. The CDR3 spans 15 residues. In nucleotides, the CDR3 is TGTGCCAGCAGCCAAGATAGCGGGAGTCATAATGAGCAGTTCTTC. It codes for CASSQDSGSHNEQFF.

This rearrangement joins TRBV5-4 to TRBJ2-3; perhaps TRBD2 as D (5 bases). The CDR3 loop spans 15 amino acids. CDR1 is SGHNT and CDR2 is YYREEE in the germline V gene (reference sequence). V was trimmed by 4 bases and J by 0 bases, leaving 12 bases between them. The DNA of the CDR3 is TGTGCCAGCAGCCCGACTACCACGAGCACAGATACGCAGTATTTT. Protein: CASSPTTTSTDTQYF.

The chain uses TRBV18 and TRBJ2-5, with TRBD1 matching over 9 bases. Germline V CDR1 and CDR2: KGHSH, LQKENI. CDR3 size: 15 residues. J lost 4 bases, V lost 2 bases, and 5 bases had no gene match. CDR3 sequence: CASSPYRGRGETQYF. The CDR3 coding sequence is TGTGCCAGCTCACCATACAGGGGGCGTGGAGAGACCCAGTACTTC.

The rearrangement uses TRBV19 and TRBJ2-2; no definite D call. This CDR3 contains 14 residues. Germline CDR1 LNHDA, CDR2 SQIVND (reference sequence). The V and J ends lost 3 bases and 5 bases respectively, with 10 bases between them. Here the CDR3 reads CASSIGPETGELFF. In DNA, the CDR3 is TGTGCCAGTAGTATTGGACCGGAGACCGGGGAGCTGTTTTTT.

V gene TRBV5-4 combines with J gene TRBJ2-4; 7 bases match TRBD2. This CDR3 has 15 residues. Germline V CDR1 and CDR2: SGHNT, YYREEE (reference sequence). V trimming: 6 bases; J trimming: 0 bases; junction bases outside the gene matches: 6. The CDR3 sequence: CASTHGEGAKNIQYF. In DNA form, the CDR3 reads TGTGCCAGCACCCACGGGGAGGGAGCCAAAAACATTCAGTACTTC.

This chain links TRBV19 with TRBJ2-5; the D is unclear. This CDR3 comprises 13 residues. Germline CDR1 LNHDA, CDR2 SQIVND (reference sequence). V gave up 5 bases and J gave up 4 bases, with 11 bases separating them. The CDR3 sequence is CASSFAATETQYF. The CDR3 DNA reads TGTGCCAGTAGTTTTGCAGCGACAGAGACCCAGTACTTC.

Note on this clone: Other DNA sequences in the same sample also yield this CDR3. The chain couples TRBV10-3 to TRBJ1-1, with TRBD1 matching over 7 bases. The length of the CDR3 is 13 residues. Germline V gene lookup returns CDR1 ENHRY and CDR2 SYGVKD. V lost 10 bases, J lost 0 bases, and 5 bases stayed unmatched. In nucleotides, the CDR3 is TGTGCCAGACGGACAGGACTGAACACTGAAGCTTTCTTT. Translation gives CARRTGLNTEAFF.

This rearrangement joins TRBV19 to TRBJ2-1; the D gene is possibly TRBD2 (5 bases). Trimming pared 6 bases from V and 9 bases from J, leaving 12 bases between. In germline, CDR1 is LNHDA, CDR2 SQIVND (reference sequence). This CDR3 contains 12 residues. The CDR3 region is CASSTRSGEQFF. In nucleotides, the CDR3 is TGTGCCAGTAGCACTAGATCCGGTGAGCAGTTCTTC.

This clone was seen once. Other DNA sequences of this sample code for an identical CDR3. The chain's CDR3 is CASSLEPGNTIYF. The CDR3 region has the DNA TGTGCCAGCAGCTTAGAACCTGGAAACACCATATATTTT. The rearrangement uses TRBV7-7 and TRBJ1-3; the D is unclear. The CDR3 length is 13 residues. CDR1 and CDR2 from the germline V gene are SSHAT and FNYEAQ (reference sequence). V shed 1 base and J shed 2 bases, with 3 bases lying between them.

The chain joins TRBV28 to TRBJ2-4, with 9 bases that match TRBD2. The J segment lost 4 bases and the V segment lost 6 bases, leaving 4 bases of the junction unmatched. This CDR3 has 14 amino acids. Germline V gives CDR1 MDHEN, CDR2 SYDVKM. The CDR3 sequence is CASRRAGGKNIQYF. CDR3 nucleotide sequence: TGTGCCAGCAGACGAGCGGGAGGTAAAAACATTCAGTACTTC.

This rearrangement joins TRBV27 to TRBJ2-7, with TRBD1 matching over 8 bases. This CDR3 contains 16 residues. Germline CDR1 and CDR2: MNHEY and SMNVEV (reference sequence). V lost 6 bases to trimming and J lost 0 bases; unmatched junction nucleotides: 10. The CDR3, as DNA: TGTGCCAGCAGGACAAACTCACAGGGGGGCTCCTACGAGCAGTACTTC. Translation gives CASRTNSQGGSYEQYF.

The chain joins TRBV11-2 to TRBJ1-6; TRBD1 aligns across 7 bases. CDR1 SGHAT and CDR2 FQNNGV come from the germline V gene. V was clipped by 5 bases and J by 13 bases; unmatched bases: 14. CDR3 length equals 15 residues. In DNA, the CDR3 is TGTGCCAGCAGCCGACCAAGACAGGGTGATGGGCCCCTCCACTTT. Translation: CASSRPRQGDGPLHF.

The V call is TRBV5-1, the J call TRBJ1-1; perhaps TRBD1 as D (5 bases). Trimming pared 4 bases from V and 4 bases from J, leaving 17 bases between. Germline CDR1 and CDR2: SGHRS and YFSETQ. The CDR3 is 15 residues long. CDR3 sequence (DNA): TGCGCCAGCAGCCCAAGGGACGGTTTGGGCACTGAAGCTTTCTTT. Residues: CASSPRDGLGTEAFF.

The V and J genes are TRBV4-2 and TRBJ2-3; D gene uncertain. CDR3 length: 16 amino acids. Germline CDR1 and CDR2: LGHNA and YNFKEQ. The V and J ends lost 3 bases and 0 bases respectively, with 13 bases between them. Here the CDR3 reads CASSQRPRPSTDTQYF. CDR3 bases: TGTGCCAGCAGCCAGCGCCCTAGACCTAGCACAGATACGCAGTATTTT.

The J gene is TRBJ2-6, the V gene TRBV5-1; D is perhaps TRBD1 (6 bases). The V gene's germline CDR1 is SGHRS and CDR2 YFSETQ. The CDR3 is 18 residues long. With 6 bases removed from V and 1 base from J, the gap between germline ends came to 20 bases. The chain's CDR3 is CASKAIQGIASGANVLTF. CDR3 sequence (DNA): TGCGCCAGCAAGGCTATACAGGGTATAGCATCTGGGGCCAACGTCCTGACTTTC. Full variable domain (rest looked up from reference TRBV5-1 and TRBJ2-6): KAGVTQTPRYLIKTRGQQVTLSCSPISGHRSVSWYQQTPGQGLQFLFEYFSETQRNKGNFPGRFSGRQFSNSRSEMNVSTLELGDSALYLCASKAIQGIASGANVLTFGAGSRLTVL.

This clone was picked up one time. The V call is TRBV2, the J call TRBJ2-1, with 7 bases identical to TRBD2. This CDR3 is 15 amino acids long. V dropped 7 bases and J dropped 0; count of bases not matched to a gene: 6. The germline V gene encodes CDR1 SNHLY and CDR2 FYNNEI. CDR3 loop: CASKLGGSSYNEQFF. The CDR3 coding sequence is TGTGCCAGCAAGTTGGGGGGGAGCTCCTACAATGAGCAGTTCTTC.

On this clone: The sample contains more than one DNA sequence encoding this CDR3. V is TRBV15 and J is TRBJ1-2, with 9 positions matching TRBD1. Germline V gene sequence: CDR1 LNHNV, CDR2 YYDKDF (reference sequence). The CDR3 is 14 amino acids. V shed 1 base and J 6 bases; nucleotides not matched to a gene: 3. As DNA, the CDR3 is TGTGCCACCAGCAGAGTACGGACAGGGGATGGCTACACCTTC. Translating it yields CATSRVRTGDGYTF.

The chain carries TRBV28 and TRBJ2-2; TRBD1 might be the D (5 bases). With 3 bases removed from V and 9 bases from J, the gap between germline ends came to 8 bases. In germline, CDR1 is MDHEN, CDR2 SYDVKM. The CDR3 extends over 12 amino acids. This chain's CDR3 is CASSFRTRELFF. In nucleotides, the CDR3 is TGTGCCAGCAGTTTCCGGACACGGGAGCTGTTTTTT. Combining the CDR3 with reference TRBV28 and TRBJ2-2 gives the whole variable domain DVKVTQSSRYLVKRTGEKVFLECVQDMDHENMFWYRQDPGLGLRLIYFSYDVKMKEKGDIPEGYSVSREKKERFSLILESASTNQTSMYLCASSFRTRELFFGEGSRLTVL.

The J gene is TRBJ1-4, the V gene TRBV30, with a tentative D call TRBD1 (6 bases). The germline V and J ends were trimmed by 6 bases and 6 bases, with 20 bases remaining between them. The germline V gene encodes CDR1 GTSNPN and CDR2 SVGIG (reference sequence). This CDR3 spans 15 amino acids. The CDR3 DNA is TGTGCCTGCAACAGGGAATTTGGGGTGGATGAAAAACTGTTTTTT. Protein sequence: CACNREFGVDEKLFF.

The CDR3 coding sequence is TGTGCCACCAGCAGAGGATGGACAGAGAAAGCTTTCTTT. Translating it yields CATSRGWTEKAFF. This chain connects TRBV15 to TRBJ1-1; D perhaps matches TRBD1 (6 bases). Germline CDR1 reads LNHNV; CDR2 reads YYDKDF (reference sequence). This CDR3 region has 13 residues. The V end lost 1 base, the J end lost 9 bases, and 12 bases lay between the germline ends.

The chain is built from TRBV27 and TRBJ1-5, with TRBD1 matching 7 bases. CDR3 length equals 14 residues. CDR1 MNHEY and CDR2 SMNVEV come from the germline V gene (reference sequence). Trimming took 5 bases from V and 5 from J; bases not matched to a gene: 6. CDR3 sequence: CASSPRQGHQPQHF. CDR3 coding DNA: TGTGCCAGCAGTCCCCGACAGGGACATCAGCCCCAGCATTTT.

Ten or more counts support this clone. CDR3 sequence reads: CASSDATGFNEKLFF. The CDR3 bases are TGTGCCAGCAGCGACGCGACAGGCTTTAATGAAAAACTGTTTTTT. The rearrangement joins TRBV9 to TRBJ1-4; possible D gene TRBD1, 6 bases. The ends were cut back, 3 bases at V and 4 bases at J, with 13 bases in the middle. The germline gives CDR1 SGDLS, CDR2 YYNGEE. The CDR3 runs 15 residues.

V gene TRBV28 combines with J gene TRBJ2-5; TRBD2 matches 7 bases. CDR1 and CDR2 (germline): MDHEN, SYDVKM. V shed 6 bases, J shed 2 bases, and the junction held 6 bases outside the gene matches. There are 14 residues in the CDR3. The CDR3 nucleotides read TGTGCCAGCAGGGTCATGGGGGGGCAAGAGACCCAGTACTTC. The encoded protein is CASRVMGGQETQYF.

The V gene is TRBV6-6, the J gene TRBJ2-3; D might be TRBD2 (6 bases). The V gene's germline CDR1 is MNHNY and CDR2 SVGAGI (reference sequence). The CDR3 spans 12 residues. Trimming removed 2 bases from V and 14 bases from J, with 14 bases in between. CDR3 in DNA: TGTGCCAGCAGTTACAGGGCATACGGGGGGTATTTT. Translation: CASSYRAYGGYF.

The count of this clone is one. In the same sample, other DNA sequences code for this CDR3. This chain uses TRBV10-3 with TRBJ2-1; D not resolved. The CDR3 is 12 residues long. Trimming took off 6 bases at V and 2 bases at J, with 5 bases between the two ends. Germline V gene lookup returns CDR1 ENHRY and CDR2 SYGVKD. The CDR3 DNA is TGTGCCATCAGCGAGACCTACAATGAGCAGTTCTTC. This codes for CAISETYNEQFF.

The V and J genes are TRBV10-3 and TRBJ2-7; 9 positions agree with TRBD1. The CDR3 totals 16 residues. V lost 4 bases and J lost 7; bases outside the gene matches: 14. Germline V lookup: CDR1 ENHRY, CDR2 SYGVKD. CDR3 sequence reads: CAISGSGTGHWKEQYF. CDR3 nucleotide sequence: TGTGCCATCAGTGGCTCCGGGACAGGGCATTGGAAGGAGCAGTACTTC.

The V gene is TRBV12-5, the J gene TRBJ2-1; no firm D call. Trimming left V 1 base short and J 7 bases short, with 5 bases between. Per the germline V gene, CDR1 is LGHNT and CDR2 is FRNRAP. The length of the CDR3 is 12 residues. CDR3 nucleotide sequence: TGTGCTAGTGGTTTGGGTAGGAATGAGCAGTTCTTC. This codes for CASGLGRNEQFF. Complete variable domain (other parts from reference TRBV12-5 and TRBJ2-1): DARVTQTPRHKVTEMGQEVTMRCQPILGHNTVFWYRQTMMQGLELLAYFRNRAPLDDSGMPKDRFSAEMPDATLATLKIQPSEPRDSAVYFCASGLGRNEQFFGPGTRLTVL.

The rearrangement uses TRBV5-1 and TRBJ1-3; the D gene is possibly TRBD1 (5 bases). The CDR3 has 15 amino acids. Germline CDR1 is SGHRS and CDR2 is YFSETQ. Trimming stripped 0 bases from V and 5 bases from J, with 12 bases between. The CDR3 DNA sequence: TGCGCCAGCAGCTTGGTTGGCGAGGGACGAAACACCATATATTTT. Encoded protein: CASSLVGEGRNTIYF. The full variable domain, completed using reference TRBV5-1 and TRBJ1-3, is KAGVTQTPRYLIKTRGQQVTLSCSPISGHRSVSWYQQTPGQGLQFLFEYFSETQRNKGNFPGRFSGRQFSNSRSEMNVSTLELGDSALYLCASSLVGEGRNTIYFGEGSWLTVV.

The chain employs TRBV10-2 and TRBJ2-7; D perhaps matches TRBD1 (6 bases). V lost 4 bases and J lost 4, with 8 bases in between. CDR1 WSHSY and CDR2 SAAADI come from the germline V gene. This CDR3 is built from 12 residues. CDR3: CASSGRGYEQYF. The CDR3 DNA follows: TGCGCCAGCAGTGGCAGGGGATACGAGCAGTACTTC.